Below are 20 T cell receptor beta chains sequenced from a single sample in a study of T cells in Graves' hyperthyroidism and ophthalmopathy. Amplified regions were TCR beta CDR3 sequences from RNA transcripts. When the TCR CDR3 underwent first-round RT-PCR, the HTBI primer set was used. TCRdb ran MiXCR on the multiplex PCR reads and lists one entry per CDR3 protein. The table records 500,000 to 750,000 distinct CDR3 sequences, 13% to 15% of them present only once. The material sequenced was blood. Receptors originate from a woman under 30 with Graves' ophthalmopathy.

Ten or more counts support this clonotype. This chain uses TRBV3-1 with TRBJ2-7, with D perhaps TRBD1 (5 bases). The V gene's germline CDR1 is LGHDT and CDR2 YNNKEL (reference sequence). This CDR3 is built from 12 residues. V lost 3 bases and J 3 bases, leaving 6 bases between the germline ends. Here the CDR3 reads CASSHRDYEQYF. Written as DNA, the CDR3 is TGTGCCAGCAGCCACAGGGACTACGAGCAGTACTTC.

At least ten counts were recorded for this clonotype. CDR3 region: CASSEVREQFF. Written as DNA, the CDR3 is TGTGCCAGCAGTGAAGTAAGGGAGCAGTTCTTC. The J gene is TRBJ2-1, the V gene TRBV2; D is undetermined. The CDR3 has 11 amino acids. CDR1 is SNHLY, CDR2 FYNNEI, per germline. Trimming shortened V by 1 base and J by 10 bases, and 5 bases separated the two germline ends. Drawing the rest from reference TRBV2 and TRBJ2-1, the complete variable domain is EPEVTQTPSHQVTQMGQEVILRCVPISNHLYFYWYRQILGQKVEFLVSFYNNEISEKSEIFDDQFSVERPDGSNFTLKIRSTKLEDSAMYFCASSEVREQFFGPGTRLTVL.

This clonotype occurred many times. The chain combines TRBV7-9 with TRBJ2-1; no definite D call. This CDR3 comprises 18 residues. The germline V gene encodes CDR1 SEHNR and CDR2 FQNEAQ (reference sequence). V gave up 4 bases and J gave up 0 bases, with 19 bases separating them. CDR3 bases: TGTGCCAGCAGCTCGCCGAGGTTGGGCGGAAGCTCCTACAATGAGCAGTTCTTC. Protein: CASSSPRLGGSSYNEQFF.

This clonotype has more than one count but fewer than ten. This chain connects TRBV5-6 to TRBJ2-7, with TRBD1 matching 7 bases. In germline, CDR1 is SGHDT, CDR2 YYEEEE. There are 15 residues in the CDR3. The trim removed 2 bases at V and 4 bases at J, leaving 9 bases unmatched. The CDR3 nucleotides are TGTGCCAGCAGCTTTTACCGGGACAGCAGTTACGAGCAGTACTTC. Encoded protein: CASSFYRDSSYEQYF.

This clonotype appeared many times. V gene TRBV12-5 combines with J gene TRBJ1-1; 8 bases line up with TRBD1. Germline CDR1 is LGHNT and CDR2 is FRNRAP. There are 16 residues in the CDR3. V dropped 4 bases and J dropped 5; count of bases not matched to a gene: 12. The CDR3 coding sequence is TGTGCTAGTGGTTCAGAAACCCAGGGGGCCTTGACTGAAGCTTTCTTT. Translation gives CASGSETQGALTEAFF.

This clonotype was observed at least ten times. The chain couples TRBV11-2 to TRBJ1-1, with no clear D. The CDR3 loop spans 12 amino acids. In germline, CDR1 is SGHAT, CDR2 FQNNGV. Trimming took off 4 bases at V and 7 bases at J, with 10 bases between the two ends. In nucleotides, the CDR3 is TGTGCCAGCAGCTCGACTCTAGGTGAAGCTTTCTTT. Its protein product is CASSSTLGEAFF.

The sample holds one count of this clonotype. This chain connects TRBV12-3 or TRBV12-4 to TRBJ2-3; no definite D call. The DNA matches TRBJ1-5 better at its end, which makes the J call doubtful. CDR3 length equals 21 residues. The CDR3 DNA sequence: TGTGCCAGCAGCCCCAGGACTAGCGAGACTAAAGAACCTCTTCCCACAGATACGCAGCATTTT. Amino acid sequence: CASSPRTSETKEPLPTDTQHF.

This clonotype was observed many times. This chain joins TRBV11-2 and TRBJ2-5; 8 bases line up with TRBD1. The CDR3 runs 14 residues. Germline CDR1 and CDR2: SGHAT and FQNNGV. J was trimmed by 5 bases and V by 3 bases; bases with no gene match: 5. DNA for the CDR3: TGTGCCAGCAGCTTCCAATCAGGGGGCGAGACCCAGTACTTC. This sequence encodes CASSFQSGGETQYF.

This clonotype showed up just a few times. This chain connects TRBV20-1 to TRBJ2-2, with D maybe TRBD1 (5 bases). This CDR3 has 16 amino acids. Trimming left V 1 base short and J 2 bases short, with 14 bases between. The V gene's germline CDR1 is DFQATT and CDR2 SNEGSKA (reference sequence). For the CDR3, the DNA is TGCAGTGCTAGAGGGACAATTATCTCAAACACCGGGGAGCTGTTTTTT. Its protein product is CSARGTIISNTGELFF.

This clonotype was observed at least ten times. This chain connects TRBV19 to TRBJ2-7, with a tentative D call TRBD1 (6 bases). This CDR3 comprises 15 residues. In germline, CDR1 is LNHDA, CDR2 SQIVND (reference sequence). V gave up 0 bases and J gave up 2 bases, with 11 bases separating them. The CDR3: CASSIDTGNPYEQYF. The CDR3 DNA reads TGTGCCAGTAGTATAGACACAGGGAACCCCTACGAGCAGTACTTC.

The J gene is TRBJ2-1, the V gene TRBV4-1; unclear D gene. The V gene's germline CDR1 is MGHRA and CDR2 YSYEKL. V gave up 4 bases and J gave up 7 bases, with 8 bases separating them. This CDR3 has 12 residues. This chain's CDR3 is CASSRISNEQFF. The DNA of the CDR3 is TGCGCCAGCAGCCGGATCTCTAATGAGCAGTTCTTC.

This clonotype was seen repeatedly, ten times or more. The rearrangement joins TRBV20-1 to TRBJ2-1, with D possibly matching TRBD2 (6 bases). CDR3 length equals 12 residues. Germline V CDR1 and CDR2: DFQATT, SNEGSKA (reference sequence). Trimming took 6 bases from V and 6 from J, leaving 12 bases between them. This CDR3 is CSASLASNEQFF. CDR3 nucleotides: TGCAGTGCCTCTCTAGCGTCCAATGAGCAGTTCTTC.

This clonotype was recorded at least ten times. The DNA for the CDR3 is TGTGCCAGCAGCTCGGACAGGGGAACCGTCCTGACTTTC. It encodes CASSSDRGTVLTF. V usage is TRBV7-2 and J usage is TRBJ2-6; 9 bases fit TRBD1. Losses at the gene ends were 4 bases for V and 12 bases for J; bases not matched to a gene: 4. Germline loops: CDR1 SGHTA, CDR2 FQGNSA. The CDR3 spans 13 residues.

This clonotype was detected ten times or more. The V gene is TRBV6-5, the J gene TRBJ2-7; possibly TRBD2 for D (7 bases). The CDR3 loop spans 18 amino acids. V lost 2 bases to trimming and J lost 7 bases, with 27 bases between them. Germline loops: CDR1 MNHEY, CDR2 SVGAGI. In DNA form, the CDR3 reads TGTGCCAGCAGTTACAGGCCCTCGAAGGGGGGGAGGTTGTTGGAGCAGTACTTC. It translates to CASSYRPSKGGRLLEQYF.

The chain combines TRBV6-1 with TRBJ2-4, with 7 bases fitting TRBD2. The CDR3 length is 12 residues. From germline, CDR1 is MNHNS and CDR2 SASEGT. J was trimmed by 8 bases and V by 5 bases; bases with no gene match: 3. Here the CDR3 DNA reads TGTGCCAGCAGTATACTAGCGTACATTCAGTACTTC. Protein product: CASSILAYIQYF.

The V gene is TRBV19, the J gene TRBJ1-1; D ambiguous. Trimming stripped 5 bases from V and 6 bases from J, with 7 bases between. The CDR3 has 11 amino acids. From germline, CDR1 is LNHDA and CDR2 SQIVND (reference sequence). The CDR3 here is CASSYFAEAFF. Here the CDR3 DNA reads TGTGCCAGTAGTTACTTCGCTGAAGCTTTCTTT.

This clonotype was observed at least ten times. The rearrangement uses TRBV11-3 and TRBJ2-3; 10 nucleotides align to TRBD1. The CDR3 sequence is 15 residues long. With V trimmed by 6 bases and J by 5 bases, 8 bases remained unmatched. CDR1 and CDR2 (germline): SGHNT, YENEEA. This chain's CDR3 is CASRWTGGRKDTQYF. The CDR3 region has the DNA TGTGCCAGCAGGTGGACAGGGGGGAGAAAAGATACGCAGTATTTT.

This clonotype was found many times. The V and J genes are TRBV18 and TRBJ1-1; TRBD1 might be the D (5 bases). The CDR3 runs 13 residues. CDR1 is KGHSH and CDR2 is LQKENI in the germline V gene. Deletions cut 5 bases from V and 1 base from J, with 8 bases between. The CDR3 loop is CASSSGANTEAFF. The CDR3 bases are TGTGCCAGCTCATCCGGGGCGAACACTGAAGCTTTCTTT.

In its sample, this clonotype was seen many times. This chain links TRBV12-3 or TRBV12-4 with TRBJ2-7, with D unclear. This CDR3 is 13 amino acids long. Trimming cost V 0 bases and J 2 bases, with 5 bases left between them. CDR3 amino acids: CASSLASAYEQYF. The CDR3 DNA is TGTGCCAGCAGTTTAGCTTCTGCCTACGAGCAGTACTTC.

This clonotype was recorded at least ten times. This sequence joins TRBV6-1 and TRBJ2-1, with D tentatively TRBD1 or TRBD2 (5 bases each). CDR1 is MNHNS and CDR2 is SASEGT in the germline V gene. The CDR3 sequence is 15 residues long. Trimming took off 7 bases at V and 4 bases at J, with 17 bases between the two ends. CDR3 nucleotides: TGTGCCAGCACCTCTGGGACGGTTTCGTACAATGAGCAGTTCTTC. Translation: CASTSGTVSYNEQFF.